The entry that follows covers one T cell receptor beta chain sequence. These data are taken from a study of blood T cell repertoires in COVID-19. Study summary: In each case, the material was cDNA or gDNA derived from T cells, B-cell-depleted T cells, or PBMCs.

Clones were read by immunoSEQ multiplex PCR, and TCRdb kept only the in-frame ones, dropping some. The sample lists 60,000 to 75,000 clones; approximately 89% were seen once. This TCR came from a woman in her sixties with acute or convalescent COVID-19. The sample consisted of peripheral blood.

The CDR3 DNA reads TGTGCCAGCAGCTGGAGAGACGGGAACACTGAAGCTTTCTTT. Translated: CASSWRDGNTEAFF. V and J are TRBV5-6 and TRBJ1-1; the D is unclear. Trimming cost V 3 bases and J 1 base, with 10 bases left between them. Germline CDR1 reads SGHDT; CDR2 reads YYEEEE. CDR3 length: 14 residues.